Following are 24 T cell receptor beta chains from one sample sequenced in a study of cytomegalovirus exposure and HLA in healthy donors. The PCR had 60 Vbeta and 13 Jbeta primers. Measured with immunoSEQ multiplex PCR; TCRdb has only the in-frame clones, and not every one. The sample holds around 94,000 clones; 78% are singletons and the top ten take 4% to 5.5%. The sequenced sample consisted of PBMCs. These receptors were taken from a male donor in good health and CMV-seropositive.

This CDR3 is CASTEPTPGLQETQYF. CDR3 in DNA: TGTGCCAGCACCGAACCTACTCCGGGACTCCAAGAGACCCAGTACTTC. V usage is TRBV7-9 and J usage is TRBJ2-5; possibly TRBD2 for D (6 bases). Germline loops: CDR1 SEHNR, CDR2 FQNEAQ (reference sequence). V gave up 7 bases and J gave up 1 base, with 19 bases separating them. The CDR3 covers 16 residues.

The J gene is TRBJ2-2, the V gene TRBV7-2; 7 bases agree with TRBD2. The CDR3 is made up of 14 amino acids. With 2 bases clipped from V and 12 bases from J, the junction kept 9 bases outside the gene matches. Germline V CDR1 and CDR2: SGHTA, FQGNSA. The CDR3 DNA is TGTGCCAGCAGCTTATTTGGCGGGGAGGGTAAGCTGTTTTTT. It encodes CASSLFGGEGKLFF.

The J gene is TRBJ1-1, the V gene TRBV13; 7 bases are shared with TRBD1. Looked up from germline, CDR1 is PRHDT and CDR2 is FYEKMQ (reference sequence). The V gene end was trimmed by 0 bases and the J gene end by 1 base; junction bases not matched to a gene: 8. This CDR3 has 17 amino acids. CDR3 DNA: TGTGCCAGCAGCTTAGGCCTCTTGCCAGGGGGGAACACTGAAGCTTTCTTT. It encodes CASSLGLLPGGNTEAFF. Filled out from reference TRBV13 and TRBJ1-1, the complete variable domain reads AAGVIQSPRHLIKEKRETATLKCYPIPRHDTVYWYQQGPGQDPQFLISFYEKMQSDKGSIPDRFSAQQFSDYHSELNMSSLELGDSALYFCASSLGLLPGGNTEAFFGQGTRLTVV.

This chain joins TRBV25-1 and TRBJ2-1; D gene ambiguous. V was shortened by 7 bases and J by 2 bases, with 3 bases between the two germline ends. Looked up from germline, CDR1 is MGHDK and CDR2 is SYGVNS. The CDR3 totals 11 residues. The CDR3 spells CASIAYNEQFF. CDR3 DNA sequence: TGTGCCAGCATCGCCTACAATGAGCAGTTCTTC.

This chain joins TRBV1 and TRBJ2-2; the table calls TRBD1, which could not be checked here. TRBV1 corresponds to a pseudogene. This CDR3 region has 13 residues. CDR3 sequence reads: CTSSLGGTGELFF. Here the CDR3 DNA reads TGCACCAGCAGCCTAGGGGGCACCGGGGAGCTGTTTTTT.

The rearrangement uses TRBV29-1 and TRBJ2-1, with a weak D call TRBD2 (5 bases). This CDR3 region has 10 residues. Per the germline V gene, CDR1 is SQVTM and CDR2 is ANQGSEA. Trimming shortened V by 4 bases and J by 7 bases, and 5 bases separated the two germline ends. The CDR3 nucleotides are TGCAGCGTTGCGGGGAATGAGCAGTTCTTC. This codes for CSVAGNEQFF.

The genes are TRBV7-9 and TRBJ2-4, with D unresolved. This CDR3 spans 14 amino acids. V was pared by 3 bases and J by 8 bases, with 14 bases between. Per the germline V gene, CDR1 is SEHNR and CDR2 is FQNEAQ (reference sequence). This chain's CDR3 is CASSLAGLKDIQYF. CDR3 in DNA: TGTGCCAGCAGCTTGGCAGGCCTAAAGGACATTCAGTACTTC.

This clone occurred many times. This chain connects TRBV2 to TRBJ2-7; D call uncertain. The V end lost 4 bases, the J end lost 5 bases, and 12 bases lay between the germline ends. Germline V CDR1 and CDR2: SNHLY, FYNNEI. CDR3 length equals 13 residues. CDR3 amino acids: CASSVLQPNEQYF. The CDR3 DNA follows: TGTGCCAGCAGTGTCCTACAGCCCAACGAGCAGTACTTC.

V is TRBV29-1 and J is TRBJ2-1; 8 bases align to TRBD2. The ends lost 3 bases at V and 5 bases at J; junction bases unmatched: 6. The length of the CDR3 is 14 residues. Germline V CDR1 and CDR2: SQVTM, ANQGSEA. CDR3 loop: CSVEQLAGNNEQFF. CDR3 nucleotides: TGCAGCGTTGAGCAGCTAGCGGGCAACAATGAGCAGTTCTTC.

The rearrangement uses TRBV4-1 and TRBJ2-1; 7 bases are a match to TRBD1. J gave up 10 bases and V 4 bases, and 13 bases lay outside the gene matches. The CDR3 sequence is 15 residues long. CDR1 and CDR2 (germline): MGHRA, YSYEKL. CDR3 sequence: CASSPDRVVSREQFF. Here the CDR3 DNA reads TGCGCCAGCAGCCCCGACAGGGTGGTAAGCAGAGAGCAGTTCTTC.

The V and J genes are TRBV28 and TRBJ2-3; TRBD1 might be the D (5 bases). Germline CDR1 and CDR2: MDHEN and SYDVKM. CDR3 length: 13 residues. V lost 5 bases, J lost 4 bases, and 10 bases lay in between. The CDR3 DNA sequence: TGTGCCAGCAGTCTCAGGGAATCAGATACGCAGTATTTT. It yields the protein CASSLRESDTQYF.

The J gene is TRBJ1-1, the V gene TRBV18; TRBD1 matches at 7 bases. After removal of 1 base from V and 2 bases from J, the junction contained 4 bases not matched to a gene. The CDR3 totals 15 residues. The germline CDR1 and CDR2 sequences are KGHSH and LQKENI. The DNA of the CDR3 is TGTGCCAGCTCACCACGAACAGGGGATAACACTGAAGCTTTCTTT. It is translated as CASSPRTGDNTEAFF.

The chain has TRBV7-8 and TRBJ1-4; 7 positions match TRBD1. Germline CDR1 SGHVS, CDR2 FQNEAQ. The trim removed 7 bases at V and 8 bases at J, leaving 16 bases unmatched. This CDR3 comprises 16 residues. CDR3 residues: CASKLSRTEGAEKLFF. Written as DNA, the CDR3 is TGTGCCAGCAAACTCAGCCGTACGGAGGGGGCGGAAAAACTGTTTTTT.

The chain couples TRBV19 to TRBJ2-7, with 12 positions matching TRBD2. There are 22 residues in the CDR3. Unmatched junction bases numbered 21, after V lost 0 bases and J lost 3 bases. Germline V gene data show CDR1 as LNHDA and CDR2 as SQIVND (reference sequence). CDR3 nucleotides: TGTGCCAGTAGTATAGAGAGTCTAGCGGGAGGGCCCAGTCGATTGAGATTCTACGAGCAGTACTTC. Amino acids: CASSIESLAGGPSRLRFYEQYF.

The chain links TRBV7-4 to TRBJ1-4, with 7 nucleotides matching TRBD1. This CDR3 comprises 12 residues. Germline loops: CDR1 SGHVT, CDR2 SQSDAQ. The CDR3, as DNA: TGTGGAGAGGGGGCGATTAATGAAAAACTGTTTTTT. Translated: CGEGAINEKLFF.

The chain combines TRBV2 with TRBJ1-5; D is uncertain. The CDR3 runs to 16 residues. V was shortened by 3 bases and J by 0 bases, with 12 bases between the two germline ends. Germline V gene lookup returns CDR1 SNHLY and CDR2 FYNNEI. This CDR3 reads CASSDGQQYSNQPQHF. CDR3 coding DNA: TGTGCCAGCAGTGACGGCCAACAGTATAGCAATCAGCCCCAGCATTTT.

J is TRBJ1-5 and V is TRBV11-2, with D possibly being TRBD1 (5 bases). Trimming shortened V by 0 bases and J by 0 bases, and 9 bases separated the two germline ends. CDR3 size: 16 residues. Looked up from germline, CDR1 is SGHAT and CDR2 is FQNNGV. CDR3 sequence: CASSLEGGDSNQPQHF. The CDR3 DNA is TGTGCCAGCAGCTTAGAGGGGGGGGATAGCAATCAGCCCCAGCATTTT.

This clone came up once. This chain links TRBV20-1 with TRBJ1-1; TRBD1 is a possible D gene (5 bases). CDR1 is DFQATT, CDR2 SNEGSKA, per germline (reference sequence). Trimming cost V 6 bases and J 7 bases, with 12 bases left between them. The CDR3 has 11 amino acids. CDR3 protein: CSAVKTDEAFF. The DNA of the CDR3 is TGCAGTGCAGTTAAGACAGATGAAGCTTTCTTT.

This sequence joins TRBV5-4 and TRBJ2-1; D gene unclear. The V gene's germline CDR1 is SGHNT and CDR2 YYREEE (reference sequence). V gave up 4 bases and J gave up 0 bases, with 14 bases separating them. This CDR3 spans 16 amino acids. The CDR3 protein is CASSPNPLSSYNEQFF. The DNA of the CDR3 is TGTGCCAGCAGCCCCAACCCCCTAAGCTCCTACAATGAGCAGTTCTTC. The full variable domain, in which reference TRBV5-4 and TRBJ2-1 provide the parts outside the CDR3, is ETGVTQSPTHLIKTRGQQVTLRCSSQSGHNTVSWYQQALGQGPQFIFQYYREEENGRGNFPPRFSGLQFPNYSSELNVNALELDDSALYLCASSPNPLSSYNEQFFGPGTRLTVL.

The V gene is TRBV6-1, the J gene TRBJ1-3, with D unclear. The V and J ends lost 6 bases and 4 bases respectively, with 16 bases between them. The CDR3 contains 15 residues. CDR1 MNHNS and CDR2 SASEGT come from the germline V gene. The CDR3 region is CASRDRHDLGNTIYF. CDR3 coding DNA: TGTGCCAGCAGGGATCGACACGACCTCGGAAACACCATATATTTT.

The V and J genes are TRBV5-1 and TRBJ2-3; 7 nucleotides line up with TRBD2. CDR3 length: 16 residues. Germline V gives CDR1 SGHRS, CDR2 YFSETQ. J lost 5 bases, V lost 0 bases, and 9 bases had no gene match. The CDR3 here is CASSLVLAAAQDTQYF. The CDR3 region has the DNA TGCGCCAGCAGCTTGGTGCTAGCGGCCGCACAAGATACGCAGTATTTT.

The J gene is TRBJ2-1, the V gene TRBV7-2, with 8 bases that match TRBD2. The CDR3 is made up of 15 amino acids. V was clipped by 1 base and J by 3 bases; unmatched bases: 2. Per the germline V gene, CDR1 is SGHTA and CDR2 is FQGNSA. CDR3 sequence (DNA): TGTGCCAGCAGCTTAGGGGCGGGAGGCTACAATGAGCAGTTCTTC. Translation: CASSLGAGGYNEQFF.

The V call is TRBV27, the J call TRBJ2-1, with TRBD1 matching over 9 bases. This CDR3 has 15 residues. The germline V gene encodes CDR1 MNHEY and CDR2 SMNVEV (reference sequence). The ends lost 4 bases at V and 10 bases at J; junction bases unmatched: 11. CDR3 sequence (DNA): TGTGCCAGCAGTTCGGACAGGGGACCCTCCGGCGAGCAGTTCTTC. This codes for CASSSDRGPSGEQFF.

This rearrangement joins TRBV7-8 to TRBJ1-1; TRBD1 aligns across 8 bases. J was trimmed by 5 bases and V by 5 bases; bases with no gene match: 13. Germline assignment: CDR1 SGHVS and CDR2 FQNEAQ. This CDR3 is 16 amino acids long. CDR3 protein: CASSQRQTGAGTEAFF. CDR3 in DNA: TGTGCCAGCAGCCAAAGGCAGACAGGGGCAGGGACTGAAGCTTTCTTT.